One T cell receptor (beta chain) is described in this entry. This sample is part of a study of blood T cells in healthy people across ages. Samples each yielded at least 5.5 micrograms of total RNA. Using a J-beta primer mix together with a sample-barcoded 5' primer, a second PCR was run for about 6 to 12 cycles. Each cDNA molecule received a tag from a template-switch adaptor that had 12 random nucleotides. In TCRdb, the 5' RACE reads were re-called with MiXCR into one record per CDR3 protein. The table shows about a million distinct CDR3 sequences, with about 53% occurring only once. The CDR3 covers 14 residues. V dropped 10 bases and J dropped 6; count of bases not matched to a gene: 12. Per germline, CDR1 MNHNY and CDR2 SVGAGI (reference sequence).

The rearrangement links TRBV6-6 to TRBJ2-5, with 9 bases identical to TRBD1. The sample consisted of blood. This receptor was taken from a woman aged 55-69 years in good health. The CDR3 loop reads CATTVGTGSQTQYF. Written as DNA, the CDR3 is TGTGCCACAACAGTCGGGACAGGGTCTCAGACCCAGTACTTC.